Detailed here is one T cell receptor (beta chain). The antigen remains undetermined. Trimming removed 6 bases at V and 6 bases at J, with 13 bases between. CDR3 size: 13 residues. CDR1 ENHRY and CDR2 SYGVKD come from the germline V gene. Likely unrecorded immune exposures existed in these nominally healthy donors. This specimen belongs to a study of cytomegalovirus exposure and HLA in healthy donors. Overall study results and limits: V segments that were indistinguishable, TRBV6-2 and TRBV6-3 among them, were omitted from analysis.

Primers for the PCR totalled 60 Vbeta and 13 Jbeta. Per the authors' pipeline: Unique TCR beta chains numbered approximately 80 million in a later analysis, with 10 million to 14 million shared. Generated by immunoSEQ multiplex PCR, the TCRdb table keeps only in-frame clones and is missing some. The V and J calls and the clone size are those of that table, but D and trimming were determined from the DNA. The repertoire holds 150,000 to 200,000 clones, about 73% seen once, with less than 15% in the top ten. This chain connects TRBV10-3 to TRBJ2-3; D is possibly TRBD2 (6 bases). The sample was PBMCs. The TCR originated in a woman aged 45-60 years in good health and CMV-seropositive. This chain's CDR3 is CAISRGTGDTQYF. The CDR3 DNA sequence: TGTGCCATCAGCCGGGGGACCGGGGATACGCAGTATTTT.